Listed below are T cell receptor beta chains from one sample, sequenced in a study of blood T cells in healthy people across ages. TCRdb passed the 5' RACE reads through MiXCR, listing each CDR3 protein once. Of 1.8 million or so distinct CDR3 sequences in the sample, roughly two fifths are singletons; the top ten hold more than 20%. The specimen was blood. Every receptor here comes from a human donor in good health. CDR3s include the opening cysteine and the closing phenylalanine or tryptophan. The order of the fields is clone size, V gene, J gene, D gene, CDR3 protein, CDR3 DNA. A D gene is named only where the DNA matches it firmly. Rows may omit the clone size; those that give it use once, few, many or a size class.

abundance: .; v_gene: TRBV9; j_gene: TRBJ2-7; d_gene: .; CDR3aa: CASSVASGQYYEQYF; CDR3nt: TGTGCCAGCAGCGTAGCATCGGGCCAGTACTACGAGCAGTACTTC
abundance: .; v_gene: TRBV4-1; j_gene: TRBJ2-5; d_gene: TRBD2; CDR3aa: CASSDGRGRTYQETQYF; CDR3nt: TGCGCCAGCAGTGACGGGAGGGGCCGTACGTATCAAGAGACCCAGTACTTC
abundance: few; v_gene: TRBV6-1; j_gene: TRBJ2-5; d_gene: TRBD2; CDR3aa: CASSEFQAGVGTQYF; CDR3nt: TGTGCCAGCAGTGAATTTCAAGCGGGGGTAGGGACCCAGTACTTC
abundance: .; v_gene: TRBV12-3/TRBV12-4; j_gene: TRBJ1-2; d_gene: .; CDR3aa: CASSQIGGYGYTF; CDR3nt: TGTGCCAGCAGTCAGATAGGGGGCTATGGCTACACCTTC
abundance: few; v_gene: TRBV20-1; j_gene: TRBJ1-1; d_gene: .; CDR3aa: CSARLRQWAFF; CDR3nt: TGCAGTGCTAGACTCCGCCAGTGGGCTTTCTTT
abundance: .; v_gene: TRBV4-3; j_gene: TRBJ1-6; d_gene: .; CDR3aa: CASSPNLGHFSSYNSPLHF; CDR3nt: TGCGCCAGCAGCCCGAACCTGGGACACTTTAGCTCCTATAATTCACCCCTCCACTTT
abundance: .; v_gene: TRBV7-2; j_gene: TRBJ1-6; d_gene: .; CDR3aa: CASGFSQNSPLHF; CDR3nt: TGTGCCAGCGGCTTCTCGCAAAATTCACCCCTCCACTTT
abundance: few; v_gene: TRBV12-3/TRBV12-4; j_gene: TRBJ1-6; d_gene: .; CDR3aa: CASSPFFRDLSSYNSPLHF; CDR3nt: TGTGCCAGCAGCCCTTTTTTTCGTGACCTCAGCTCCTATAATTCACCCCTCCACTTT
abundance: few; v_gene: TRBV6-5; j_gene: TRBJ2-3; d_gene: .; CDR3aa: CASSYFPGDTQYF; CDR3nt: TGTGCCAGCAGTTACTTCCCAGGGGATACGCAGTATTTT
abundance: few; v_gene: TRBV7-2; j_gene: TRBJ2-1; d_gene: .; CDR3aa: CASSLGGYSNGEQFF; CDR3nt: TGTGCCAGCAGCTTAGGTGGCTACTCCAATGGTGAGCAGTTCTTC
abundance: .; v_gene: TRBV7-3; j_gene: TRBJ2-2; d_gene: TRBD1; CDR3aa: CASSPTGVFTGELFF; CDR3nt: TGTGCCAGCAGCCCGACAGGGGTTTTCACCGGGGAGCTGTTTTTT
abundance: .; v_gene: TRBV2; j_gene: TRBJ2-3; d_gene: .; CDR3aa: CASLPSGRFTDTQYF; CDR3nt: TGTGCCAGCCTCCCAAGTGGTAGATTCACAGATACGCAGTATTTT
abundance: .; v_gene: TRBV7-2; j_gene: TRBJ2-7; d_gene: TRBD2; CDR3aa: CASSLGLAGGYYEQYF; CDR3nt: TGTGCCAGCAGCCTCGGACTAGCGGGGGGTTACTACGAGCAGTACTTC
abundance: few; v_gene: TRBV20-1; j_gene: TRBJ1-5; d_gene: .; CDR3aa: CSASLGSNQPQHF; CDR3nt: TGCAGTGCTAGTTTGGGCAGCAATCAGCCCCAGCATTTT
abundance: .; v_gene: TRBV6-2/TRBV6-3; j_gene: TRBJ1-2; d_gene: TRBD1; CDR3aa: CASRLGDSDYGYTF; CDR3nt: TGTGCCAGCAGATTAGGGGACAGCGACTATGGCTACACCTTC
abundance: .; v_gene: TRBV5-1; j_gene: TRBJ1-2; d_gene: .; CDR3aa: CASSLGAADYGYTF; CDR3nt: TGCGCCAGCAGCTTGGGGGCAGCTGATTATGGCTACACCTTC
abundance: .; v_gene: TRBV10-3; j_gene: TRBJ2-3; d_gene: TRBD1; CDR3aa: CAISDGTGTDTQYF; CDR3nt: TGTGCCATCAGTGACGGGACAGGCACAGATACGCAGTATTTT
abundance: .; v_gene: TRBV6-5; j_gene: TRBJ1-1; d_gene: .; CDR3aa: CASSYEGSDTEAFF; CDR3nt: TGTGCCAGCAGTTATGAGGGAAGTGACACTGAAGCTTTCTTT
abundance: few; v_gene: TRBV7-3; j_gene: TRBJ2-1; d_gene: .; CDR3aa: CASSHPLHRVAGPYNEQFF; CDR3nt: TGTGCCAGCAGCCACCCGCTCCACCGGGTTGCGGGGCCCTACAATGAGCAGTTCTTC
abundance: few; v_gene: TRBV7-3; j_gene: TRBJ2-1; d_gene: TRBD2; CDR3aa: CASSLGAGGGDEQFF; CDR3nt: TGTGCCAGCAGCTTAGGGGCGGGGGGAGGCGATGAGCAGTTCTTC
abundance: many; v_gene: TRBV20-1; j_gene: TRBJ2-7; d_gene: .; CDR3aa: CSATGTIAGEQYF; CDR3nt: TGCAGTGCTACGGGGACGATTGCCGGGGAGCAGTACTTC
abundance: .; v_gene: TRBV18; j_gene: TRBJ1-4; d_gene: .; CDR3aa: CASSASGREKLFF; CDR3nt: TGTGCCAGCTCGGCCTCCGGGAGGGAAAAACTGTTTTTT
abundance: .; v_gene: TRBV10-3; j_gene: TRBJ1-1; d_gene: .; CDR3aa: CATRTDRNTEAFF; CDR3nt: TGTGCCACTCGGACTGACCGGAACACTGAAGCTTTCTTT
abundance: few; v_gene: TRBV6-1; j_gene: TRBJ2-1; d_gene: TRBD2; CDR3aa: CASSLAENPYNEQFF; CDR3nt: TGTGCCAGCAGTCTAGCGGAAAACCCATACAATGAGCAGTTCTTC
abundance: .; v_gene: TRBV4-1; j_gene: TRBJ2-1; d_gene: .; CDR3aa: CASSPNLGGGNEQFF; CDR3nt: TGCGCCAGCAGCCCTAATCTAGGTGGGGGGAATGAGCAGTTCTTC
abundance: few; v_gene: TRBV25-1; j_gene: TRBJ1-1; d_gene: .; CDR3aa: CASSEYFDMNTEAFF; CDR3nt: TGTGCCAGCAGTGAATATTTTGACATGAACACTGAAGCTTTCTTT
abundance: .; v_gene: TRBV5-6; j_gene: TRBJ2-1; d_gene: TRBD1; CDR3aa: CASSLRVYRGSYNEQFF; CDR3nt: TGTGCCAGCAGCTTACGCGTTTACAGGGGATCCTACAATGAGCAGTTCTTC
abundance: .; v_gene: TRBV20-1; j_gene: TRBJ2-1; d_gene: TRBD1; CDR3aa: CSASRTGRVWEQFF; CDR3nt: TGCAGTGCTAGTAGGACAGGACGGGTGTGGGAGCAGTTCTTC
abundance: .; v_gene: TRBV25-1; j_gene: TRBJ2-7; d_gene: TRBD1; CDR3aa: CASSDLGQGAYEQYF; CDR3nt: TGTGCCAGCAGTGATTTGGGACAGGGGGCCTACGAGCAGTACTTC
abundance: .; v_gene: TRBV5-1; j_gene: TRBJ2-5; d_gene: TRBD1; CDR3aa: CASSLDLDPTGVQETQYF; CDR3nt: TGCGCCAGCAGCCTAGATCTGGACCCGACAGGGGTCCAAGAGACCCAGTACTTC
abundance: .; v_gene: TRBV5-1; j_gene: TRBJ1-5; d_gene: .; CDR3aa: CASSLGVGLGQNQPQHF; CDR3nt: TGCGCCAGCAGCTTGGGGGTGGGTTTGGGGCAAAATCAGCCCCAGCATTTT
abundance: .; v_gene: TRBV3-1; j_gene: TRBJ2-7; d_gene: TRBD1; CDR3aa: CASSRGTGRDYEQYF; CDR3nt: TGTGCCAGCAGCCGCGGGACAGGCAGGGACTACGAGCAGTACTTC
abundance: few; v_gene: TRBV25-1; j_gene: TRBJ2-5; d_gene: .; CDR3aa: CASSGRTSGLQETQYF; CDR3nt: TGTGCCAGCAGTGGAAGGACCTCAGGGCTCCAAGAGACCCAGTACTTC
abundance: .; v_gene: TRBV29-1; j_gene: TRBJ1-2; d_gene: .; CDR3aa: CSVEDPGRSYGYTF; CDR3nt: TGCAGCGTTGAAGATCCGGGCAGGTCCTATGGCTACACCTTC
abundance: .; v_gene: TRBV4-3; j_gene: TRBJ1-2; d_gene: TRBD1; CDR3aa: CASSRVDREGSGYTF; CDR3nt: TGCGCCAGCAGCCGAGTAGACAGGGAGGGAAGTGGCTACACCTTC
abundance: .; v_gene: TRBV20-1; j_gene: TRBJ1-1; d_gene: .; CDR3aa: CSARDNQGIAEAFF; CDR3nt: TGCAGTGCTAGAGATAATCAAGGGATTGCTGAAGCTTTCTTT
abundance: .; v_gene: TRBV12-3/TRBV12-4; j_gene: TRBJ2-1; d_gene: .; CDR3aa: CASMEREQFF; CDR3nt: TGTGCCAGCATGGAGCGTGAGCAGTTCTTC
abundance: few; v_gene: TRBV5-1; j_gene: TRBJ2-3; d_gene: .; CDR3aa: CASSRTSLGGSTDTQYF; CDR3nt: TGCGCCAGCAGCCGAACTTCGTTGGGGGGTAGCACAGATACGCAGTATTTT
abundance: .; v_gene: TRBV12-3/TRBV12-4; j_gene: TRBJ2-1; d_gene: .; CDR3aa: CASSFVAEQFF; CDR3nt: TGTGCCAGCAGTTTCGTGGCCGAGCAGTTCTTC
abundance: .; v_gene: TRBV20-1; j_gene: TRBJ2-7; d_gene: .; CDR3aa: CSALDWDSYEQYF; CDR3nt: TGCAGTGCATTGGACTGGGACTCCTACGAGCAGTACTTC
abundance: .; v_gene: TRBV28; j_gene: TRBJ2-4; d_gene: TRBD1; CDR3aa: CASSLLTGGEEQYF; CDR3nt: TGTGCCAGCAGTTTATTGACAGGGGGCGAAGAGCAGTACTTC
abundance: .; v_gene: TRBV5-1; j_gene: TRBJ1-1; d_gene: .; CDR3aa: CASSLAGNHEAFF; CDR3nt: TGCGCCAGCAGCTTGGCCGGGAACCATGAAGCTTTCTTT
abundance: .; v_gene: TRBV6-6; j_gene: TRBJ2-5; d_gene: .; CDR3aa: CASGYSKFRETQYF; CDR3nt: TGTGCCAGCGGTTACTCGAAGTTTCGAGAGACCCAGTACTTC
abundance: .; v_gene: TRBV10-3; j_gene: TRBJ1-1; d_gene: .; CDR3aa: CAISRDMNTEAFF; CDR3nt: TGTGCCATATCCCGGGACATGAACACTGAAGCTTTCTTT
abundance: .; v_gene: TRBV7-2; j_gene: TRBJ2-7; d_gene: .; CDR3aa: CASSSRTVGEQYF; CDR3nt: TGTGCCAGCAGCTCACGCACTGTGGGAGAGCAGTACTTC
abundance: .; v_gene: TRBV6-5; j_gene: TRBJ1-2; d_gene: .; CDR3aa: CASSYIAGSSNYGHTF; CDR3nt: TGTGCCAGCAGTTACATAGCAGGGAGCTCTAACTATGGCCACACCTTC
abundance: .; v_gene: TRBV29-1; j_gene: TRBJ2-7; d_gene: .; CDR3aa: CSVEDLGKRSGEQYF; CDR3nt: TGCAGCGTTGAAGATCTGGGCAAGAGGTCGGGCGAGCAGTACTTC
abundance: .; v_gene: TRBV6-2/TRBV6-3; j_gene: TRBJ2-3; d_gene: .; CDR3aa: CATTEPGMSTDTQYF; CDR3nt: TGTGCCACCACGGAACCTGGGATGTCTACAGATACGCAGTATTTT
abundance: few; v_gene: TRBV28; j_gene: TRBJ2-1; d_gene: TRBD2; CDR3aa: CASSVTGGWNEQFF; CDR3nt: TGTGCCAGCAGTGTGACGGGGGGATGGAATGAGCAGTTCTTC
abundance: many; v_gene: TRBV7-2; j_gene: TRBJ2-7; d_gene: .; CDR3aa: CASSTRRNEQYF; CDR3nt: TGTGCCAGCAGCACCCGGAGGAACGAGCAGTACTTC
abundance: .; v_gene: TRBV20-1; j_gene: TRBJ1-1; d_gene: TRBD1; CDR3aa: CSARDLQGVNTEAFF; CDR3nt: TGCAGTGCTAGAGATCTGCAGGGGGTGAACACTGAAGCTTTCTTT
abundance: .; v_gene: TRBV27; j_gene: TRBJ1-5; d_gene: .; CDR3aa: CASSFLGRGGDQPQHF; CDR3nt: TGTGCCAGCAGTTTTCTCGGCAGGGGAGGGGACCAGCCCCAGCATTTT
abundance: .; v_gene: TRBV20-1; j_gene: TRBJ2-5; d_gene: TRBD2; CDR3aa: CSAARLAGEPYQETQYF; CDR3nt: TGCAGTGCCGCACGACTAGCGGGGGAACCTTACCAAGAGACCCAGTACTTC